Below are 30 T cell receptor beta chains sequenced from a single sample in a study of OX40 agonist ivuxolimab in advanced cancers. Only in-frame clones appear in the TCRdb table, and some are missing; sequencing was by immunoSEQ multiplex PCR. Altogether approximately 23,000 clones are present, approximately 85% being singletons, with the ten largest covering about 51%. The input for sequencing was CD4+ or CD8+ T cells sorted from blood, taken in a trial of the OX40 agonist ivuxolimab. The receptors here all came from an adult with an advanced solid tumor such as melanoma, head and neck, liver or kidney cancer.

The rearrangement uses TRBV30 and TRBJ2-7; 12 bases align to TRBD2. V was clipped by 1 base and J by 0 bases; unmatched bases: 7. This CDR3 has 17 amino acids. Germline-derived CDR1 and CDR2 are GTSNPN and SVGIG (reference sequence). In DNA, the CDR3 is TGTGCCTGGAGTGGACTAGCGGGGGCCTTAAGCTCCTACGAGCAGTACTTC. This sequence encodes CAWSGLAGALSSYEQYF.

The rearrangement links TRBV28 to TRBJ1-5; D is uncertain. The CDR3 extends over 14 amino acids. The germline gives CDR1 MDHEN, CDR2 SYDVKM. Trimming pared 1 base from V and 8 bases from J, leaving 12 bases between. CDR3 protein: CASSLSGNLKPQHF. The CDR3 DNA reads TGTGCCAGCAGTTTATCGGGGAACCTGAAGCCCCAGCATTTT.

This clone was counted between two and nine times. The chain joins TRBV7-6 to TRBJ1-6; 7 positions agree with TRBD1. Unmatched junction bases numbered 3, after V lost 1 base and J lost 6 bases. This CDR3 has 15 residues. Germline CDR1 and CDR2: SGHVS and FNYEAQ. CDR3 loop: CASSLEAGGNSPLHF. CDR3 nucleotide sequence: TGTGCCAGCAGCTTAGAAGCAGGGGGTAATTCACCCCTCCACTTT.

The gene calls are TRBV9 and TRBJ2-7, with 10 bases that match TRBD2. V shed 0 bases and J 3 bases; nucleotides not matched to a gene: 3. Germline lookup yields CDR1 SGDLS and CDR2 YYNGEE. CDR3 length equals 15 residues. The CDR3 nucleotides are TGTGCCAGCAGCGTAGCAGCGGGGGGGGACTACGAGCAGTACTTC. Translating gives CASSVAAGGDYEQYF.

This clone was counted a single time. This chain links TRBV25-1 with TRBJ1-4; tentatively, D is TRBD1 (6 bases). V lost 4 bases, J lost 4 bases, and 13 bases lay in between. Looked up from germline, CDR1 is MGHDK and CDR2 is SYGVNS. The CDR3 is made up of 15 amino acids. The CDR3, as DNA: TGTGCCAGCAGTGGACCCGGGACACTTAATGAAAAACTGTTTTTT. Translated: CASSGPGTLNEKLFF.

This clone was detected only once. The chain employs TRBV2 and TRBJ2-1; TRBD2 aligns across 14 bases. The ends lost 3 bases at V and 4 bases at J; junction bases unmatched: 2. Germline CDR1 reads SNHLY; CDR2 reads FYNNEI. The CDR3 is 16 amino acids. CDR3 sequence: CASSDRTSGGYNEQFF. The CDR3 region has the DNA TGTGCCAGCAGTGACCGGACTAGCGGGGGGTACAATGAGCAGTTCTTC. Together with reference TRBV2 and TRBJ2-1, the CDR3 gives the full variable domain: EPEVTQTPSHQVTQMGQEVILRCVPISNHLYFYWYRQILGQKVEFLVSFYNNEISEKSEIFDDQFSVERPDGSNFTLKIRSTKLEDSAMYFCASSDRTSGGYNEQFFGPGTRLTVL.

The chain links TRBV19 to TRBJ2-2, with D perhaps matching TRBD2 (5 bases). Germline CDR1 is LNHDA and CDR2 is SQIVND (reference sequence). The V and J ends lost 9 bases and 6 bases respectively, with 23 bases between them. The CDR3 sequence is 16 residues long. DNA of the CDR3: TGTGCCAGCAGCATTTTGAGGGAGCGGTACGCCGGGGAGCTGTTTTTT. Encoded protein: CASSILRERYAGELFF.

The chain couples TRBV6-1 to TRBJ2-5; D call uncertain. Germline CDR1 is MNHNS and CDR2 is SASEGT. Trimming pared 6 bases from V and 1 base from J, leaving 12 bases between. The CDR3 runs to 14 residues. The CDR3 nucleotides read TGTGCCAGCAGGTCGAGGTGGTCCCAAGAGACCCAGTACTTC. Translation gives CASRSRWSQETQYF.

This clone was seen once. This chain uses TRBV28 with TRBJ1-5; 9 positions match TRBD1. CDR3 length equals 15 residues. CDR1 is MDHEN, CDR2 SYDVKM, per germline. V lost 5 bases and J lost 4; bases outside the gene matches: 6. The CDR3 region is CASSHGQGFNQPQHF. CDR3 DNA: TGTGCCAGCAGTCACGGACAGGGGTTTAATCAGCCCCAGCATTTT.

The CDR3 bases are TGTGCCAGCAGCCTTACCGGGACTAGCGGGGCCTACAATGAGCAGTTCTTC. Translated: CASSLTGTSGAYNEQFF. This chain connects TRBV7-3 to TRBJ2-1; the match to TRBD2 covers 13 bases. V was pared by 5 bases and J by 2 bases, with 6 bases of the junction left unmatched. The CDR3 is 17 amino acids. Germline CDR1 and CDR2: SGHTA and FQGTGA.

In nucleotides, the CDR3 is TGTGCCAGCAGCCCCCACGGAGGGACTAATAATTCACCCCTCCACTTT. This translates into CASSPHGGTNNSPLHF. The rearrangement uses TRBV5-6 and TRBJ1-6, with D maybe TRBD1 (5 bases). The V gene's germline CDR1 is SGHDT and CDR2 YYEEEE. V was shortened by 4 bases and J by 5 bases, with 16 bases between the two germline ends. The CDR3 sequence is 16 residues long.

The sample holds a few counts of this clone. The chain carries TRBV6-6 and TRBJ1-2; D uncertain. Germline CDR1 is MNHNY and CDR2 is SVGAGI (reference sequence). The CDR3 has 13 residues. Trimming removed 2 bases from V and 6 bases from J, with 10 bases in between. CDR3 coding DNA: TGTGCCAGCAGTTACCTGACCCTCCATGGCTACACCTTC. It is translated as CASSYLTLHGYTF.

The V and J genes are TRBV4-1 and TRBJ2-5; perhaps D is TRBD1 or TRBD2 (5 bases each). TRBJ2-7 explains the end of the DNA better; the J call may be wrong. Germline CDR1 MGHRA, CDR2 YSYEKL. CDR3 length: 19 amino acids. CDR3 residues: CASSLRDDSTTPSSYEQYF. The CDR3 nucleotides are TGCGCCAGCAGCCTTAGGGACGACAGTACCACCCCGAGCTCCTACGAGCAGTACTTC.

The chain combines TRBV29-1 with TRBJ2-1, with unresolved D. Deletions cut 7 bases from V and 0 bases from J, with 13 bases between. The length of the CDR3 is 14 residues. Looked up from germline, CDR1 is SQVTM and CDR2 is ANQGSEA. The CDR3 region is CSALYLNSYNEQFF. The CDR3 DNA reads as TGCAGCGCCCTTTATCTCAACTCCTACAATGAGCAGTTCTTC.

This chain uses TRBV18 with TRBJ2-6; D is perhaps TRBD1 or TRBD2 (5 bases each). CDR3 length: 18 residues. Germline V gene lookup returns CDR1 KGHSH and CDR2 LQKENI. The V end was cut by 5 bases, the J end by 0 bases, with 17 bases between. CDR3: CASSSSGRWTSGANVLTF. CDR3 nucleotide sequence: TGTGCCAGCTCATCATCGGGACGGTGGACCTCTGGGGCCAACGTCCTGACTTTC.

The gene calls are TRBV19 and TRBJ1-1; TRBD1 aligns across 8 bases. Germline V CDR1 and CDR2: LNHDA, SQIVND (reference sequence). J was trimmed by 5 bases and V by 6 bases; bases with no gene match: 8. The CDR3 extends over 14 amino acids. CDR3 loop: CASSAGGAGTEAFF. The CDR3 region has the DNA TGTGCCAGTAGCGCAGGGGGCGCAGGGACTGAAGCTTTCTTT.

The genes are TRBV27 and TRBJ2-7; 10 bases fit TRBD2. Unmatched junction bases numbered 12, after V lost 6 bases and J lost 7 bases. Per germline, CDR1 MNHEY and CDR2 SMNVEV (reference sequence). The CDR3 totals 15 residues. CDR3 protein: CASSPTSGPPREQYF. The DNA for the CDR3 is TGTGCCAGCAGCCCGACTAGCGGGCCCCCGAGGGAGCAGTACTTC.

The rearrangement links TRBV5-1 to TRBJ2-1, with 10 nucleotides matching TRBD2. After removal of 1 base from V and 10 bases from J, the junction contained 5 bases not matched to a gene. Germline V CDR1 and CDR2: SGHRS, YFSETQ. This CDR3 comprises 14 residues. The CDR3 sequence is CASSLPSGGEEQFF. The CDR3, as DNA: TGCGCCAGCAGCTTGCCTAGCGGGGGAGAAGAGCAGTTCTTC. The entire variable domain, with the rest obtained from reference TRBV5-1 and TRBJ2-1, is as follows: KAGVTQTPRYLIKTRGQQVTLSCSPISGHRSVSWYQQTPGQGLQFLFEYFSETQRNKGNFPGRFSGRQFSNSRSEMNVSTLELGDSALYLCASSLPSGGEEQFFGPGTRLTVL.

The chain links TRBV18 to TRBJ1-5, with D perhaps TRBD1 (5 bases). V lost 0 bases to trimming and J lost 7 bases, with 13 bases between them. The length of the CDR3 is 15 residues. In germline, CDR1 is KGHSH, CDR2 LQKENI. CDR3 sequence (DNA): TGTGCCAGCTCACCACCGGGGGGGGGACGGCAGCCCCAGCATTTT. Residues: CASSPPGGGRQPQHF. The complete variable domain, with remaining parts taken from reference TRBV18 and TRBJ1-5, reads NAGVMQNPRHLVRRRGQEARLRCSPMKGHSHVYWYRQLPEEGLKFMVYLQKENIIDESGMPKERFSAEFPKEGPSILRIQQVVRGDSAAYFCASSPPGGGRQPQHFGDGTRLSIL.

Concerning this clone itself: An end of the junction differs from the germline gene, which may be a read error. The gene calls are TRBV6-1 and TRBJ2-1, with a tentative D call TRBD2 (5 bases). This CDR3 spans 12 amino acids. CDR1 and CDR2 from the germline V gene are MNHNS and SASEGT. The DNA of the CDR3 is TGCGCCCTAAGCGGTTCCTACAATGAGCAGTTCTTC. Protein: CALSGSYNEQFF.

V usage is TRBV7-2 and J usage is TRBJ2-3; no clear D gene. The germline gives CDR1 SGHTA, CDR2 FQGNSA. The V end was cut by 2 bases, the J end by 3 bases, with 12 bases between. This CDR3 has 15 amino acids. In DNA form, the CDR3 reads TGTGCCAGCAGCTTAACCCTCTTCATTACAGATACGCAGTATTTT. It encodes CASSLTLFITDTQYF. The full variable domain, completed using reference TRBV7-2 and TRBJ2-3, is GAGVSQSPSNKVTEKGKDVELRCDPISGHTALYWYRQSLGQGLEFLIYFQGNSAPDKSGLPSDRFSAERTGGSVSTLTIQRTQQEDSAVYLCASSLTLFITDTQYFGPGTRLTVL.

This chain joins TRBV19 and TRBJ2-3; D uncertain. CDR1 and CDR2 (germline): LNHDA, SQIVND (reference sequence). Trimming stripped 8 bases from V and 5 bases from J, with 8 bases between. The CDR3 totals 11 residues. The CDR3 region is CASESRDTQYF. The CDR3 bases are TGTGCCAGTGAGTCGAGAGATACGCAGTATTTT.

The CDR3: CSARAGYEQYF. For the CDR3, the DNA is TGCAGTGCTAGAGCAGGATACGAGCAGTACTTC. V usage is TRBV20-1 and J usage is TRBJ2-7; D unresolved. There are 11 residues in the CDR3. Germline lookup yields CDR1 DFQATT and CDR2 SNEGSKA (reference sequence). Trimming removed 1 base from V and 4 bases from J, with 5 bases in between.

J is TRBJ2-4 and V is TRBV28; D might be TRBD1 or TRBD2, each matching 5 bases. Germline values: CDR1 MDHEN, CDR2 SYDVKM. The CDR3 runs to 15 residues. V lost 4 bases and J lost 7, with 17 bases in between. CDR3: CASSWDGTPANIQYF. The DNA for the CDR3 is TGTGCCAGCAGTTGGGACGGCACCCCGGCTAACATTCAGTACTTC.

The rearrangement links TRBV10-3 to TRBJ2-6, with D perhaps matching TRBD2 (5 bases). The V gene lost 0 bases and the J gene lost 14 bases, with 11 bases spanning the gap. CDR1 and CDR2 from the germline V gene are ENHRY and SYGVKD. The CDR3 contains 13 residues. For the CDR3, the DNA is TGTGCCATCAGTGAGTCGATGCGGGTCCTCCTGACTTTC. As protein: CAISESMRVLLTF.

This chain connects TRBV5-1 to TRBJ2-7; D remains unclear. The CDR3 has 12 residues. Between the trimmed V and J ends, which lost 2 bases and 5 bases, there was a span of 8 bases. Germline V CDR1 and CDR2: SGHRS, YFSETQ. This chain's CDR3 is CASSLASDEQYF. CDR3 sequence (DNA): TGCGCCAGCAGCTTAGCATCGGACGAGCAGTACTTC.

The V and J genes are TRBV7-9 and TRBJ2-1; 10 positions agree with TRBD2. V was pared by 5 bases and J by 0 bases, with 13 bases of the junction left unmatched. There are 19 residues in the CDR3. Germline CDR1 reads SEHNR; CDR2 reads FQNEAQ (reference sequence). The CDR3 loop is CASSISGGRSASSYNEQFF. In nucleotides, the CDR3 is TGTGCCAGCAGCATTAGCGGGGGGAGGTCTGCGAGCTCCTACAATGAGCAGTTCTTC.

The J gene is TRBJ2-4, the V gene TRBV27; 9 positions match TRBD1. The germline V gene encodes CDR1 MNHEY and CDR2 SMNVEV (reference sequence). The CDR3 contains 13 residues. J gave up 5 bases and V 8 bases, and 4 bases lay outside the gene matches. The CDR3 loop is CASRRDRENIQYF. The CDR3 coding sequence is TGTGCCAGCCGCCGGGACAGGGAAAACATTCAGTACTTC.

J is TRBJ1-1 and V is TRBV2, with 7 bases matching TRBD1. CDR1 and CDR2 (germline): SNHLY, FYNNEI. CDR3 length: 14 amino acids. Trimming at V came to 4 bases and at J to 5 bases, leaving 7 bases not matched to a gene. CDR3 sequence: CASSADPGGTEAFF. CDR3 sequence (DNA): TGTGCCAGCAGTGCGGATCCAGGGGGGACTGAAGCTTTCTTT.

The chain joins TRBV4-3 to TRBJ2-1, with a weak D call TRBD2 (6 bases). Trimming left V 4 bases short and J 5 bases short, with 15 bases between. The CDR3 extends over 15 amino acids. CDR1 LGHNA and CDR2 YSLEER come from the germline V gene. CDR3 DNA sequence: TGCGCCAGCAGCCCGTTTAGCGGAGGAAACAATGAGCAGTTCTTC. Encoded protein: CASSPFSGGNNEQFF.